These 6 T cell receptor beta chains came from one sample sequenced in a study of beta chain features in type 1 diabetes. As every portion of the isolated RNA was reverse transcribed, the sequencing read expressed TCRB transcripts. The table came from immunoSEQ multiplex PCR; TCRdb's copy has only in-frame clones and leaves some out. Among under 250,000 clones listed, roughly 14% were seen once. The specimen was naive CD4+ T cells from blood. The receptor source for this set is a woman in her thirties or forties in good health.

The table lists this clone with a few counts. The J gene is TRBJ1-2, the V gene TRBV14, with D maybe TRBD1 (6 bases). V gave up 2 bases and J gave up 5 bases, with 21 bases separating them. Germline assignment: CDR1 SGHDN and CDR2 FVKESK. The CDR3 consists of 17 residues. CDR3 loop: CASSQPSGTPFGYGYTF. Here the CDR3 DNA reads TGTGCCAGCAGCCAACCCAGCGGGACACCATTTGGGTATGGCTACACCTTC.

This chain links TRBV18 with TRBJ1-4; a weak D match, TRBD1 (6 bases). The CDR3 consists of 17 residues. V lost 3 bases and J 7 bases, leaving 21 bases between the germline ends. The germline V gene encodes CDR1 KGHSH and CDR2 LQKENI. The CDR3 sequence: CASSPSGTSHGAEKLFF. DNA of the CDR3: TGTGCCAGCTCACCTTCAGGGACATCCCATGGGGCTGAAAAACTGTTTTTT.

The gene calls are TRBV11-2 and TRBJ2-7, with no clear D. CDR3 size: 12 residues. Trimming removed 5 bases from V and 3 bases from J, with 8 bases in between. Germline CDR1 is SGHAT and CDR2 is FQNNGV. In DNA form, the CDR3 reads TGTGCCAGCAGCCCAATCCACTACGAGCAGTACTTC. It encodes CASSPIHYEQYF.

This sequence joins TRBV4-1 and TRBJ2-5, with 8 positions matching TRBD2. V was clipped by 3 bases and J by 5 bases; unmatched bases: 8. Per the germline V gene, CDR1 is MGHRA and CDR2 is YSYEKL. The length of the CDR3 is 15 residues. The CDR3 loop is CASSHGRGAGETQYF. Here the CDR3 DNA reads TGCGCCAGCAGCCATGGGCGGGGGGCGGGTGAGACCCAGTACTTC.

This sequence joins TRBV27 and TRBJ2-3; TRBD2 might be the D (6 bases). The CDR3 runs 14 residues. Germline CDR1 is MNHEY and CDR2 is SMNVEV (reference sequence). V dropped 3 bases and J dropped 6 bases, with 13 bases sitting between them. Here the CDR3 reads CASSFTGGGDTQYF. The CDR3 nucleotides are TGTGCCAGCAGTTTTACAGGAGGAGGGGATACGCAGTATTTT.

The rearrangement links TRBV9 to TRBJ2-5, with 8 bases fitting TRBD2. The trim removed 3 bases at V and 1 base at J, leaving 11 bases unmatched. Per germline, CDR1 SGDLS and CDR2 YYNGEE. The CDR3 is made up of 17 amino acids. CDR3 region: CASSARGGAGGQETQYF. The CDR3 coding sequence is TGTGCCAGCAGCGCCCGTGGCGGGGCGGGGGGCCAAGAGACCCAGTACTTC.